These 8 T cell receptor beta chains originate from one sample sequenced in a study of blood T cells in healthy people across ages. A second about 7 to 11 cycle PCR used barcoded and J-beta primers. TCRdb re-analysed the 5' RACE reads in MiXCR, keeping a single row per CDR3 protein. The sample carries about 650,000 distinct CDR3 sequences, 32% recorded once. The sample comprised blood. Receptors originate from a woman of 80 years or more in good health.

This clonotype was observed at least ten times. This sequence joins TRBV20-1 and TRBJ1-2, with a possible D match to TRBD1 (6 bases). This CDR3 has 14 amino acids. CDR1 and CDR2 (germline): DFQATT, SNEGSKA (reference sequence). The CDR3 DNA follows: TGCAGCCCCGATACGGGGGCGGGTAACTATGGCTACACCTTC. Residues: CSPDTGAGNYGYTF.

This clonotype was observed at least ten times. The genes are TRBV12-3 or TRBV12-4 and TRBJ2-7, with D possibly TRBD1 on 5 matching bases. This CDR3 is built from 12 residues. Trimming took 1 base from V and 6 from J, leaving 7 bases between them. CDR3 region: CASSLEGFEQYF. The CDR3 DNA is TGTGCCAGCAGTTTAGAGGGGTTCGAGCAGTACTTC.

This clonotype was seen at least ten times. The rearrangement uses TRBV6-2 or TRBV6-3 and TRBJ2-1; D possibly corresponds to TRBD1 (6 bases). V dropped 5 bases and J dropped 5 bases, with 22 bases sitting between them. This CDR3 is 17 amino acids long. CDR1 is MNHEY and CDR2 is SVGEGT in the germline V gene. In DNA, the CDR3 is TGTGCCAGCAGTCGACTACAGGGCCCGCTTCCTCACAATGAGCAGTTCTTC. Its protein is CASSRLQGPLPHNEQFF.

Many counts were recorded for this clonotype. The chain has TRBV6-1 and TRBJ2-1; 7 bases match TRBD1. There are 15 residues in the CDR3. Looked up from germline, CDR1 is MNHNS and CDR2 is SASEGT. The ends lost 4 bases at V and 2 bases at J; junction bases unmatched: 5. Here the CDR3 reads CASSASGTAYNEQFF. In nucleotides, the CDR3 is TGTGCCAGCAGTGCATCCGGGACAGCCTACAATGAGCAGTTCTTC.

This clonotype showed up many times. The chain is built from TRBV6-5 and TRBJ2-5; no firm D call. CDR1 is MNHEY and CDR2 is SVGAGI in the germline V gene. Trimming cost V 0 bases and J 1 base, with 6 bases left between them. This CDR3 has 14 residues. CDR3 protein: CASSYSTGQETQYF. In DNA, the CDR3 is TGTGCCAGCAGTTACTCGACGGGCCAAGAGACCCAGTACTTC.

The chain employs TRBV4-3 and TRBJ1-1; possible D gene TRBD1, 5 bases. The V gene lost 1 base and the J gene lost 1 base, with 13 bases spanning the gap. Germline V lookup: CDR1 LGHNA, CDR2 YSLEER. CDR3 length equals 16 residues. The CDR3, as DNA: TGCGCCAGCAGCCAAGGATACAGGAATCCGAACACTGAAGCTTTCTTT. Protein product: CASSQGYRNPNTEAFF.

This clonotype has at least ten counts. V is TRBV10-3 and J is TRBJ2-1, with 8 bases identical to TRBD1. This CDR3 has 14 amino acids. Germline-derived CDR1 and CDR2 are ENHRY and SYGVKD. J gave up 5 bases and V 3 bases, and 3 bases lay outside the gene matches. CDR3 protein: CAISDLQGDNEQFF. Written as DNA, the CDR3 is TGTGCCATCAGTGACTTACAGGGGGACAATGAGCAGTTCTTC.

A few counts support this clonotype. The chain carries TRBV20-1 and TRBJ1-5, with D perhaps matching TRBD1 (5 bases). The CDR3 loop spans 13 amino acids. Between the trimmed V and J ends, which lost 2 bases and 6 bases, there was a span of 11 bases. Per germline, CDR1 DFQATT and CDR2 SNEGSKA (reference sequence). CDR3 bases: TGCAGTGCTAGACGCCGGGACGCTCAGCCCCAGCATTTT. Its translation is CSARRRDAQPQHF.